The 3 T cell receptor beta chains in this list originate from one sample, sequenced in a study of blood T cell repertoires in COVID-19. Assay: immunoSEQ multiplex PCR; the TCRdb copy retains only in-frame clones and omits some. Of over 350,000 clones listed, around nine tenths are singletons. Input material: PBMCs or T cells enriched from blood (not recorded which). The receptors here all came from a woman aged 50 to 60 who had recovered from COVID-19.

This clone was observed a few times. This chain connects TRBV19 to TRBJ2-7, with TRBD1 matching 9 bases. Looked up from germline, CDR1 is LNHDA and CDR2 is SQIVND (reference sequence). J gave up 3 bases and V 2 bases, and 2 bases lay outside the gene matches. This CDR3 is 14 amino acids long. The CDR3: CASSIRDRVYEQYF. As DNA, the CDR3 is TGTGCCAGTAGTATACGGGACAGGGTCTACGAGCAGTACTTC.

The rearrangement joins TRBV9 to TRBJ1-1; perhaps TRBD1 as D (5 bases). This CDR3 region has 13 residues. V dropped 1 base and J dropped 7 bases, with 11 bases sitting between them. CDR1 SGDLS and CDR2 YYNGEE come from the germline V gene. The CDR3 loop is CASSVRGENEAFF. As DNA, the CDR3 is TGTGCCAGCAGCGTAAGGGGCGAGAATGAAGCTTTCTTT.

This clone was seen a few times. This sequence joins TRBV27 and TRBJ1-2; a possible D gene is TRBD1 (5 bases). The CDR3 loop spans 12 amino acids. The germline V gene has CDR1 MNHEY and CDR2 SMNVEV (reference sequence). Trimming took 6 bases from V and 6 from J, leaving 11 bases between them. The CDR3 loop is CASRNRKHGYTF. The CDR3 nucleotides read TGTGCCAGCAGGAACAGGAAACATGGCTACACCTTC.